The entry that follows covers one T cell receptor (beta chain) sequence. Its specificity is not known. These data are taken from a study of identical twins. Overall study results and limits: Fewer insertions characterized abundant cord blood beta clonotypes, whereas memory repertoires showed none.

Each CDR3 protein is one row after TCRdb ran MiXCR on the 5' RACE reads. Among 400,000 to 550,000 distinct CDR3 sequences listed, approximately 24% were seen once. In addition, the sample was reused for a study of T cells expressing NK-cell markers.

The clonotype comes from a woman in her late teens or twenties in good health. Input material: CD4+ T cells sorted from blood.

The CDR3 protein is CASSRPDRNTEAFF. CDR3 DNA sequence: TGTGCCAGCAGCCGACCGGACAGGAACACTGAAGCTTTCTTT. V and J are TRBV12-3 or TRBV12-4 and TRBJ1-1; tentative D call: TRBD1 (6 bases). The CDR3 has 14 residues. V lost 6 bases and J 1 base, leaving 12 bases between the germline ends.